This TCR beta chain comes out of a study of a mutant IDH1 vaccine in newly diagnosed glioma. Study at large: Vaccines began 4-6 weeks after radiotherapy alone, or with temozolomide cycles. Most patients had received both radiotherapy and temozolomide, the prior options being radiotherapy, temozolomide, or both.

Using immunoSEQ multiplex PCR, the repertoire was profiled, and TCRdb retains in-frame clones only, with some absent. The sample has roughly 21,000 clones, roughly 84% seen once. General study findings and limits: Apparently, pseudoprogression bore no relation to changes among the top peripheral T cell clonotypes.

Time point here: week 47, end of study. Vaccination comprised doses that each held 300 ug of mutant IDH1 20-mer peptide, plus topical imiquimod. Across weeks 1, 3, 5, 7, 11, 15, 19 and 23, patients received a vaccination each time, eight in all. Comments on this clone: No antigen is known for it.

This TCR was recovered from a man aged 40-49 years with glioma. The sample here was PBMCs, taken from a glioma patient whose treatment included an IDH1 peptide vaccine.

CDR3 nucleotides: TGTGCCAGCAGCCCTCGAGGGACCACAGATACGCAGTATTTT. It is translated as CASSPRGTTDTQYF. The rearrangement uses TRBV11-2 and TRBJ2-3, with D tentatively TRBD1 or TRBD2 (5 bases each). V was pared by 5 bases and J by 2 bases, with 11 bases between. The CDR3 has 14 residues. Germline CDR1 reads SGHAT; CDR2 reads FQNNGV.